These 21 T cell receptor beta chains were all obtained from the same sample, sequenced in a study of T cell clones after liver transplantation. Sequencing used immunoSEQ multiplex PCR; TCRdb keeps in-frame clones, though not all of them. In the table there are tens of thousands of clones, 70% to 75% of which are singletons. The sequenced sample was CD4+ T cells from blood, obtained at the 22-month timepoint. These receptor sequences come from a human patient who received a liver transplant. Some of the T cells may derive from the graft donor.

The chain uses TRBV7-2 and TRBJ1-6; no reliable D call. Germline CDR1 is SGHTA and CDR2 is FQGNSA. This CDR3 is built from 14 residues. V was clipped by 0 bases and J by 14 bases, with 14 bases between them. The CDR3 sequence is CASSLAYGERALHF. The CDR3 coding sequence is TGTGCCAGCAGCTTAGCGTACGGGGAGCGGGCCCTCCACTTT.

The chain carries TRBV11-2 and TRBJ1-2; 8 bases map to TRBD1. With V trimmed by 6 bases and J by 1 base, 4 bases remained unmatched. Germline-derived CDR1 and CDR2 are SGHAT and FQNNGV. CDR3 length equals 14 residues. The CDR3 is CASRPTGVNYGYTF. The CDR3 DNA reads TGTGCCAGCAGACCGACAGGGGTTAACTATGGCTACACCTTC. Looking up the rest from reference TRBV11-2 and TRBJ1-2 gives the full variable domain: EAGVAQSPRYKIIEKRQSVAFWCNPISGHATLYWYQQILGQGPKLLIQFQNNGVVDDSQLPKDRFSAERLKGVDSTLKIQPAKLEDSAVYLCASRPTGVNYGYTFGSGTRLTVV.

V gene TRBV7-9 combines with J gene TRBJ1-1, with D tentatively TRBD1 (5 bases). The CDR3 is made up of 13 amino acids. The V gene lost 5 bases and the J gene lost 1 base, with 8 bases spanning the gap. Germline CDR1 reads SEHNR; CDR2 reads FQNEAQ (reference sequence). Here the CDR3 DNA reads TGTGCCAGCAGCCTACAGGAGAACACTGAAGCTTTCTTT. This translates into CASSLQENTEAFF.

This chain uses TRBV28 with TRBJ2-3; 9 bases map to TRBD1. Per germline, CDR1 MDHEN and CDR2 SYDVKM. The CDR3 has 14 residues. V gave up 6 bases and J gave up 2 bases; unmatched junction bases: 3. The CDR3 DNA reads TGTGCCAGCAGGTGGGACAGGGTCACAGATACGCAGTATTTT. Translation: CASRWDRVTDTQYF.

The CDR3 DNA follows: TGTGCCAGCAGTTCTGGGCCGTTCGCTTATGGCTACACCTTC. It yields the protein CASSSGPFAYGYTF. This chain uses TRBV6-5 with TRBJ1-2; D is uncertain. Germline values: CDR1 MNHEY, CDR2 SVGAGI. Trimming stripped 4 bases from V and 5 bases from J, with 14 bases between. CDR3 length: 14 amino acids.

This clone was seen a single time. The chain is built from TRBV10-1 and TRBJ2-3; D is ambiguous. CDR3 size: 13 residues. Trimming left V 6 bases short and J 1 base short, with 8 bases between. CDR1 and CDR2 from the germline V gene are WNHNN and SYGVQD (reference sequence). CDR3 DNA: TGCGCCAGCAGCCCCGGCGGCACAGATACGCAGTATTTT. It is translated as CASSPGGTDTQYF.

In this sample, this clone turned up once. Because the CDR3's place on the DNA is in doubt, the DNA is left out and the CDR3 is given as listed by TCRdb. V gene TRBV21-1 combines with J gene TRBJ1-5; the D segment call TRBD1 is taken from the table without a DNA check. TRBV21-1 is a known pseudogene. Termini included, the CDR3 measures 15 amino acids. Here the CDR3 reads CASSKVGTGNQPQHF.

V usage is TRBV28 and J usage is TRBJ1-4; 7 bases agree with TRBD1. J was trimmed by 8 bases and V by 5 bases; bases with no gene match: 11. The germline CDR1 and CDR2 sequences are MDHEN and SYDVKM. This CDR3 spans 15 amino acids. This CDR3 reads CASSPPTGYWEKLFF. DNA for the CDR3: TGTGCCAGCAGTCCCCCGACAGGGTACTGGGAAAAACTGTTTTTT.

The sample holds a few counts of this clone. The gene calls are TRBV6-1 and TRBJ2-3, with D possibly TRBD1 on 6 matching bases. This CDR3 spans 18 amino acids. V lost 2 bases to trimming and J lost 4 bases, with 22 bases between them. Germline CDR1 reads MNHNS; CDR2 reads SASEGT. Here the CDR3 reads CASSEWVAGALESDTQYF. The CDR3 DNA sequence: TGTGCCAGCAGTGAATGGGTAGCAGGGGCCTTGGAATCAGATACGCAGTATTTT.

CDR3: CASSSQPEETQYF. Written as DNA, the CDR3 is TGTGCCAGCAGCTCGCAGCCCGAAGAGACCCAGTACTTC. The rearrangement uses TRBV5-4 and TRBJ2-5; D is uncertain. The CDR3 covers 13 residues. Trimming took 3 bases from V and 3 from J, leaving 9 bases between them. Germline-derived CDR1 and CDR2 are SGHNT and YYREEE (reference sequence).

This clone appeared a few times. The chain has TRBV14 and TRBJ2-7; D tentatively fits TRBD1 or TRBD2 (5 bases each). Germline lookup yields CDR1 SGHDN and CDR2 FVKESK. The ends were cut back, 4 bases at V and 0 bases at J, with 19 bases in the middle. This CDR3 is 17 amino acids long. The CDR3 nucleotides read TGTGCCAGCAGCCGGGACGTAAGCCCCGGGTACTCCTACGAGCAGTACTTC. It codes for CASSRDVSPGYSYEQYF.

This chain uses TRBV2 with TRBJ2-3; D unclear. The CDR3 totals 15 residues. V was pared by 10 bases and J by 0 bases, with 17 bases between. Germline assignment: CDR1 SNHLY and CDR2 FYNNEI. Here the CDR3 DNA reads TGTGCCACCCTGCGGAATGGTTTGAGCACAGATACGCAGTATTTT. This sequence encodes CATLRNGLSTDTQYF. Full variable domain (outside the CDR3, taken from reference TRBV2 and TRBJ2-3): EPEVTQTPSHQVTQMGQEVILRCVPISNHLYFYWYRQILGQKVEFLVSFYNNEISEKSEIFDDQFSVERPDGSNFTLKIRSTKLEDSAMYFCATLRNGLSTDTQYFGPGTRLTVL.

As DNA, the CDR3 is TGCAGCGCAACACGAGGGAATGAAAAACTGTTTTTT. This sequence encodes CSATRGNEKLFF. The V and J genes are TRBV29-1 and TRBJ1-4; D not resolved. Per the germline V gene, CDR1 is SQVTM and CDR2 is ANQGSEA. There are 12 residues in the CDR3. The ends were cut back, 7 bases at V and 5 bases at J, with 11 bases in the middle.

This chain connects TRBV4-1 to TRBJ2-5, with 7 positions matching TRBD1. The V gene's germline CDR1 is MGHRA and CDR2 YSYEKL. V shed 5 bases, J shed 4 bases, and the junction held 7 bases outside the gene matches. The CDR3 extends over 14 amino acids. The CDR3 coding sequence is TGCGCCAGCAGCAAAGGGGGCTTTCGAGAGACCCAGTACTTC. This codes for CASSKGGFRETQYF.

This clone was picked up a small number of times. The CDR3 region is CASSFGTGSEQYF. In nucleotides, the CDR3 is TGCGCCAGCAGCTTCGGGACAGGGTCCGAGCAGTACTTC. The V gene is TRBV5-1, the J gene TRBJ2-7; 9 positions match TRBD1. The CDR3 is 13 residues long. With 2 bases clipped from V and 6 bases from J, the junction kept 3 bases outside the gene matches. Germline loops: CDR1 SGHRS, CDR2 YFSETQ.

The chain has TRBV19 and TRBJ2-7; D is unresolved. The CDR3 is made up of 14 amino acids. Per the germline V gene, CDR1 is LNHDA and CDR2 is SQIVND (reference sequence). Deletions cut 3 bases from V and 2 bases from J, with 11 bases between. This CDR3 is CASSIGLGPYEQYF. Written as DNA, the CDR3 is TGTGCCAGTAGTATCGGGCTGGGCCCCTACGAGCAGTACTTC.

The chain carries TRBV2 and TRBJ1-1; D is perhaps TRBD1 (5 bases). This CDR3 region has 13 residues. V was pared by 4 bases and J by 3 bases, with 9 bases between. Germline V gene lookup returns CDR1 SNHLY and CDR2 FYNNEI. CDR3 bases: TGTGCCAGCAGTGGACAGATGGACACTGAAGCTTTCTTT. Its translation: CASSGQMDTEAFF.

This rearrangement joins TRBV5-6 to TRBJ2-5, with D perhaps assigned TRBD1 or TRBD2 (6 bases each). Germline CDR1 is SGHDT and CDR2 is YYEEEE. The germline V and J ends were trimmed by 4 bases and 2 bases, with 21 bases remaining between them. The CDR3 has 17 residues. For the CDR3, the DNA is TGTGCCAGCAGCGGCCGGATCGGGGGCGCAGGTCAAGAGACCCAGTACTTC. Its protein product is CASSGRIGGAGQETQYF.

The J gene is TRBJ1-4, the V gene TRBV27; 7 nucleotides align to TRBD1. Germline V lookup: CDR1 MNHEY, CDR2 SMNVEV (reference sequence). This CDR3 has 16 residues. The J segment lost 3 bases and the V segment lost 5 bases, leaving 9 bases of the junction unmatched. CDR3 in DNA: TGTGCCAGCAGTAGACAGGGTAGAGGTGCTAATGAAAAACTGTTTTTT. It is translated as CASSRQGRGANEKLFF.

The CDR3 spells CASSQGTSADTQYF. Written as DNA, the CDR3 is TGTGCCAGCAGCCAAGGGACTTCGGCAGATACGCAGTATTTT. The V call is TRBV4-2, the J call TRBJ2-3, with D tentatively TRBD2 (5 bases). The germline V gene encodes CDR1 LGHNA and CDR2 YNFKEQ. CDR3 length: 14 residues. V lost 1 base, J lost 4 bases, and 9 bases lay in between.

V and J are TRBV2 and TRBJ1-1, with unresolved D. Germline lookup yields CDR1 SNHLY and CDR2 FYNNEI. With 10 bases removed from V and 2 bases from J, the gap between germline ends came to 14 bases. CDR3 length: 13 amino acids. The CDR3: CATLRDTNTEAFF. The CDR3 nucleotides are TGTGCCACCCTCCGGGATACAAACACTGAAGCTTTCTTT.